These T cell receptor beta chains were read from a single sample in a study of blood T cell repertoires in COVID-19. Sequencing was performed with immunoSEQ multiplex PCR; in TCRdb, only in-frame clones are kept and a portion is missing. The repertoire includes fewer than 300,000 clones, roughly nine tenths of them detected once, and roughly 2.3% sits in the top ten. Sequencing was carried out using peripheral blood. The receptors originated from a woman under 40 with COVID-19, enrolled during active disease. Each CDR3 is given with its conserved first and last residue. A D gene is named only where the DNA matches it firmly. Not all rows give a size; the values are once, few, many and, for expanded clones, a class.

>TRBV27|NA|NA|TRBJ1-5
CASSSFSGGDQPQHF
TGTGCCAGCAGTTCTTTCTCGGGGGGGGATCAGCCCCAGCATTTT
>TRBV5-1|TRBD2|NA|TRBJ2-1
CASSSTSGSYNEQFF
TGCGCCAGCAGCTCGACTAGCGGCTCCTACAATGAGCAGTTCTTC
>TRBV5-4|NA|NA|TRBJ1-2
CASSLAGRDYGYTF
TGTGCCAGCAGCTTGGCCGGCAGGGACTATGGCTACACCTTC
>TRBV9|TRBD2|NA|TRBJ2-3
CASSGMLAGDVDTQYF
TGTGCCAGCAGCGGGATGCTAGCGGGAGACGTAGATACGCAGTATTTT
>TRBV27|TRBD1|NA|TRBJ2-1
CAGRDRGPLRSYNEQFF
TGTGCCGGAAGGGACAGGGGGCCGCTTCGCTCCTACAATGAGCAGTTCTTC
>TRBV7-2|NA|NA|TRBJ1-1
CASSVQVSNTEAFF
TGTGCCAGCAGCGTACAGGTTTCGAACACTGAAGCTTTCTTT
>TRBV27|NA|NA|TRBJ1-5
CASSLGGVNQPQHF
TGTGCCAGCAGTCTGGGAGGGGTAAATCAGCCCCAGCATTTT
>TRBV27|TRBD1|NA|TRBJ1-2
CASRFPGQGTTNYGYTF
TGTGCCAGCAGATTCCCGGGACAGGGAACTACTAACTATGGCTACACCTTC
>TRBV28|TRBD2|NA|TRBJ2-2
CASSSSGRTGELFF
TGTGCCAGCAGTTCTAGCGGGAGAACCGGGGAGCTGTTTTTT
>TRBV19|TRBD2|NA|TRBJ2-1
CASNLGTSFNEQFF
TGTGCCAGTAACCTCGGGACTAGTTTTAATGAGCAGTTCTTC
>TRBV19|TRBD1|once|TRBJ2-3
CASSMGQGGTDTQYF
TGTGCCAGTAGTATGGGACAGGGCGGCACAGATACGCAGTATTTT
>TRBV2|NA|NA|TRBJ1-5
CASSGTEKILNQPQHF
TGTGCCAGCAGTGGGACAGAGAAAATTCTTAATCAGCCCCAGCATTTT
>TRBV19|TRBD2|NA|TRBJ2-1
CATLKTSGAYNEQFF
TGTGCCACCCTTAAGACTAGCGGAGCCTACAATGAGCAGTTCTTC
>TRBV24-1|NA|NA|TRBJ2-3
CATSDSSRDTQYF
TGTGCCACCAGTGACTCGTCCAGGGATACGCAGTATTTT
>TRBV6-2/TRBV6-3|TRBD1|NA|TRBJ1-2
CASSADRVGYGYTF
TGTGCCAGCAGTGCGGACAGGGTTGGATATGGCTACACCTTC
>TRBV12-5|TRBD1|NA|TRBJ1-4
CASGLAGQTATNEKLFF
TGTGCTAGTGGTTTGGCGGGACAGACTGCAACTAATGAAAAACTGTTTTTT
>TRBV14|NA|NA|TRBJ2-7
CASSFGTQTYEQYF
TGTGCCAGCAGTTTCGGGACACAGACCTACGAGCAGTACTTC
>TRBV7-9|NA|few|TRBJ2-2
CASSPPGGSNTGELFF
TGTGCCAGCAGCCCCCCCGGCGGATCGAACACCGGGGAGCTGTTTTTT
>TRBV6-5|TRBD1|NA|TRBJ1-4
CASSQTGAGEKLFF
TGTGCCAGCAGTCAGACAGGGGCTGGAGAAAAACTGTTTTTT
>TRBV7-9|NA|NA|TRBJ1-2
CASSLDRRANYGYTF
TGTGCCAGCAGCTTAGACAGGAGAGCTAACTATGGCTACACCTTC
>TRBV5-1|TRBD1|NA|TRBJ2-7
CASSKGTGPTEQYF
TGCGCCAGCAGCAAAGGGACAGGACCTACCGAGCAGTACTTC
>TRBV5-4|NA|few|TRBJ1-1
CASSPPGAIGTEAFF
TGTGCCAGCAGCCCTCCTGGAGCCATTGGGACTGAAGCTTTCTTT
>TRBV30|NA|NA|TRBJ2-5
CAWSGGRQETQYF
TGTGCCTGGAGTGGCGGCCGGCAAGAGACCCAGTACTTC
>TRBV5-6|NA|once|TRBJ1-1
CASSLKVEGAFF
TGTGCCAGCAGCTTGAAAGTCGAGGGAGCTTTCTTT
>TRBV5-1|NA|NA|TRBJ2-4
CASSSQLVGQNIQYF
TGCGCCAGCAGCTCGCAACTAGTCGGGCAAAACATTCAGTACTTC
>TRBV6-4|NA|once|TRBJ2-3
CASSPEVAGTQYF
TGTGCCAGCAGCCCGGAGGTGGCGGGTACGCAGTATTTT
>TRBV3-1/TRBV3-2|NA|once|TRBJ2-7
CASRRGSYEQYF
TGTGCCAGCAGAAGGGGATCTTACGAGCAGTACTTC
>TRBV2|TRBD2|NA|TRBJ2-5
CASKEASGSPETQYF
TGTGCCAGCAAGGAGGCTAGCGGGAGTCCGGAGACCCAGTACTTC
>TRBV5-6|NA|once|TRBJ2-1
CASSFSSSDEQFF
TGTGCCAGCAGCTTTTCTAGCTCGGATGAGCAGTTCTTC
>TRBV5-6|TRBD1|NA|TRBJ2-7
CASSSAGQGVYEQYF
TGTGCCAGCAGCTCGGCGGGACAGGGGGTCTACGAGCAGTACTTC
>TRBV3-1/TRBV3-2|TRBD2|NA|TRBJ2-7
CASSHRTSGSHEQYF
TGTGCCAGCAGCCATCGGACTAGCGGGAGCCACGAGCAGTACTTC
>TRBV18|NA|NA|TRBJ1-1
CASSLDGRLNTEAFF
TGTGCCAGCTCGTTGGACGGGAGGTTGAACACTGAAGCTTTCTTT
>TRBV6-5|TRBD1|NA|TRBJ2-5
CASSYSRTGGLKTQYF
TGTGCCAGCAGTTACTCTAGGACAGGGGGCTTGAAGACCCAGTACTTC
>TRBV29-1|NA|NA|TRBJ1-1
CSGRLGLMNTEAFF
TGCAGCGGGAGATTGGGACTCATGAACACTGAAGCTTTCTTT